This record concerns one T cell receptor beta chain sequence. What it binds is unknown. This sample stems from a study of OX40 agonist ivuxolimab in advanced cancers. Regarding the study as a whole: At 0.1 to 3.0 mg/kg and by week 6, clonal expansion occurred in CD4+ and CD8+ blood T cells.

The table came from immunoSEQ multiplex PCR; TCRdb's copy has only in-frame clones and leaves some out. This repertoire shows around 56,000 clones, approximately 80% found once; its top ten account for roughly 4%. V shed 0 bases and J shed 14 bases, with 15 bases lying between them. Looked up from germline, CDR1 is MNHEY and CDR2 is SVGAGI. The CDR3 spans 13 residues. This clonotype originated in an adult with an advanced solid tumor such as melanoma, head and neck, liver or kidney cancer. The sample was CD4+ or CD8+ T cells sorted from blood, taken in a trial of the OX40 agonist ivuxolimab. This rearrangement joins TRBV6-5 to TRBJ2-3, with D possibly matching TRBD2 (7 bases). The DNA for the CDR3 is TGTGCCAGCAGTTACTCGAGTAGTAGGGGGGGGTATTTT. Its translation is CASSYSSSRGGYF.